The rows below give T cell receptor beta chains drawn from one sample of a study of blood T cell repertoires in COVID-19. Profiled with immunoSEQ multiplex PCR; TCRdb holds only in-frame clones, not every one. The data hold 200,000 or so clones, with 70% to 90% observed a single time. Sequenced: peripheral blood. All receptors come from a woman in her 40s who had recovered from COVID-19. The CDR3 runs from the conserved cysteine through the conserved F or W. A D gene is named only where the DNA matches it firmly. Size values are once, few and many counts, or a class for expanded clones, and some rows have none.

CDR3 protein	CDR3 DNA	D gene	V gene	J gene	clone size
CASSYSNKNTEAFF	TGTGCCAGCAGTTACTCGAACAAGAACACTGAAGCTTTCTTT	.	TRBV6-5	TRBJ1-1	.
CSVEAASGRAADTQYF	TGCAGCGTTGAAGCGGCTAGCGGGAGGGCAGCAGATACGCAGTATTTT	TRBD2	TRBV29-1	TRBJ2-3	.
CASRPSGGNTGELFF	TGTGCCAGCAGACCCAGCGGGGGGAACACCGGGGAGCTGTTTTTT	TRBD2	TRBV7-9	TRBJ2-2	.
CASSAGWTSGSTDTQYF	TGTGCCAGCAGTGCGGGTTGGACTAGCGGGAGCACAGATACGCAGTATTTT	TRBD2	TRBV6-1	TRBJ2-3	.
CASSEPSGSGTDTQYF	TGTGCCAGCAGTGAACCGAGCGGGAGTGGAACAGATACGCAGTATTTT	TRBD2	TRBV6-1	TRBJ2-3	.
CASREAGVEQYF	TGTGCCAGCAGGGAGGCGGGCGTCGAGCAGTACTTC	.	TRBV5-8	TRBJ2-7	.
CASSDPLAGGVETQYF	TGTGCCAGCAGCGACCCACTAGCGGGAGGGGTTGAGACCCAGTACTTC	TRBD2	TRBV7-9	TRBJ2-5	once
CNPLWGPHYNEQFF	TGTAACCCCCTCTGGGGGCCACACTACAATGAGCAGTTCTTC	.	TRBV12-2	TRBJ2-1	.
CASSITGWGNQPQHF	TGTGCCAGTAGTATAACAGGGTGGGGCAATCAGCCCCAGCATTTT	.	TRBV19	TRBJ1-5	.
CASTALPDGDQPQHF	TGTGCCAGCACCGCTCTCCCGGACGGGGATCAGCCCCAGCATTTT	.	TRBV6-5	TRBJ1-5	.
CASSPGNPDANEKLFF	TGTGCCAGCAGCCCAGGGAACCCTGATGCTAATGAAAAACTGTTTTTT	.	TRBV14	TRBJ1-4	.
CATKKGASSNQPQHF	TGTGCCACCAAAAAGGGGGCGTCTAGCAATCAGCCCCAGCATTTT	TRBD1	TRBV6-5	TRBJ1-5	.
CASSLSVSTDTQYF	TGTGCCAGCAGTTTAAGCGTTTCGACAGATACGCAGTATTTT	.	TRBV27	TRBJ2-3	.
CASSYWGTGRDTQYF	TGTGCCAGCAGTTACTGGGGGACAGGCCGGGATACGCAGTATTTT	TRBD1	TRBV6-5	TRBJ2-3	few
CASGQGRPDTGELFF	TGCGCCAGCGGACAGGGTAGGCCCGACACCGGGGAGCTGTTTTTT	TRBD1	TRBV4-3	TRBJ2-2	.
CASSFSGDYNEQFF	TGCGCCAGCAGCTTTAGCGGGGACTACAATGAGCAGTTCTTC	TRBD2	TRBV5-1	TRBJ2-1	.
CASSQDGAGRETQYF	TGTGCCAGCAGCCAAGATGGTGCGGGACGAGAGACCCAGTACTTC	.	TRBV3-1/TRBV3-2	TRBJ2-5	.
CASSYSGTGGYGYTF	TGTGCCAGCAGTTATTCTGGGACAGGGGGCTATGGCTACACCTTC	TRBD1	TRBV6-6	TRBJ1-2	.
CASSFTGTGANVLTF	TGTGCCAGCAGTTTTACGGGGACTGGGGCCAACGTCCTGACTTTC	.	TRBV27	TRBJ2-6	.
CASSTRGTKNTEAFF	TGTGCCAGTTCCACTCGGGGGACTAAGAACACTGAAGCTTTCTTT	.	TRBV7-8	TRBJ1-1	.
CSVVGTPTYNEQFF	TGCAGCGTTGTGGGGACTCCTACATACAATGAGCAGTTCTTC	.	TRBV29-1	TRBJ2-1	.
CASSLVAGVWPDTQYF	TGTGCCAGCAGCTTAGTGGCGGGAGTGTGGCCAGATACGCAGTATTTT	TRBD2	TRBV7-2	TRBJ2-3	.
CASSQGGWEQYF	TGCGCCAGCAGCCAAGGCGGGTGGGAGCAGTACTTC	.	TRBV4-3	TRBJ2-7	once
CASRDRDLTGELFF	TGTGCCAGCCGGGACAGGGACCTCACCGGGGAGCTGTTTTTT	TRBD1	TRBV2	TRBJ2-2	.
CASSYSLEGGQPQHF	TGTGCCAGCAGTTACTCGCTTGAGGGAGGTCAGCCCCAGCATTTT	.	TRBV6-5	TRBJ1-5	.
CASSSPLLATQETQYF	TGTGCCAGCAGTTCCCCCTTACTAGCGACGCAAGAGACCCAGTACTTC	TRBD2	TRBV6-2/TRBV6-3	TRBJ2-5	.
CASSLGEAGVGGELFF	TGTGCCAGCAGCCTAGGCGAAGCAGGGGTCGGCGGGGAGCTGTTTTTT	.	TRBV4-2	TRBJ2-2	.
CASSLEQRVGYGYTF	TGTGCCAGCAGCTTGGAACAGAGGGTAGGCTATGGCTACACCTTC	.	TRBV5-6	TRBJ1-2	.
CASSQEFREGRNEQFF	TGTGCCAGCAGCCAAGAATTCCGGGAGGGCCGCAATGAGCAGTTCTTC	TRBD2	TRBV3-1/TRBV3-2	TRBJ2-1	many
CASSATLAGTGELFF	TGTGCCAGCAGCGCCACCCTAGCCGGCACCGGGGAGCTGTTTTTT	.	TRBV9	TRBJ2-2	.
CASVRDSSLSFSEAFF	TGTGCCAGCGTTCGGGACAGTAGCTTATCGTTTAGTGAAGCTTTCTTT	TRBD1	TRBV2	TRBJ1-1	.
CASSSRQNEKLFF	TGTGCCAGCAGTTCTCGACAGAATGAAAAACTGTTTTTT	.	TRBV27	TRBJ1-4	.